In its sample, the clone carrying this T cell receptor beta chain was seen many times. The data stem from a study of blood T cell repertoires in COVID-19. The overall study: Donors in the United States, Italy and Spain gave samples during acute or convalescent COVID-19.

In the source study's methods: Cell counts per sample came from amplifying reference gene primers. Sequenced by immunoSEQ multiplex PCR; TCRdb stores in-frame clones only, minus some. That table furnishes V, J and clone size, whereas the DNA furnished D and trimming. The data show fewer than 150,000 clones, 75% to 90% seen once. This CDR3 region has 16 residues. Germline V gives CDR1 SGHVS, CDR2 FNYEAQ. V lost 2 bases and J lost 4, with 14 bases in between. The clonotype originates from a human donor in a cohort sampled during active COVID-19. The sample consisted of peripheral blood. The chain is built from TRBV7-6 and TRBJ2-2; TRBD2 might be the D (5 bases). Here the CDR3 reads CASSLIVGEGTGELFF. The CDR3 DNA reads as TGTGCCAGCAGCTTAATAGTCGGAGAGGGCACCGGGGAGCTGTTTTTT.